These 26 T cell receptor beta chains share one sample of origin, sequenced in a study of OX40 agonist ivuxolimab in advanced cancers. Repertoires were generated with immunoSEQ multiplex PCR, while TCRdb's copy carries only in-frame clones and drops some. The data show 35,000 to 40,000 clones, with 70% to 85% seen just once and 20% to 25% held by the top ten. The source was CD4+ or CD8+ T cells sorted from blood, collected in a trial of the OX40 agonist ivuxolimab. These receptors were obtained from an adult with an advanced solid tumor such as melanoma, head and neck, liver or kidney cancer.

The chain links TRBV10-3 to TRBJ2-5; D might be TRBD1 or TRBD2, each matching 5 bases. V was shortened by 2 bases and J by 5 bases, with 15 bases between the two germline ends. Germline CDR1 ENHRY, CDR2 SYGVKD. The CDR3 runs to 15 residues. The DNA for the CDR3 is TGTGCCATCAGTGAGCCGGGACGCGGTGTGGAGACCCAGTACTTC. It specifies CAISEPGRGVETQYF.

The V and J genes are TRBV7-2 and TRBJ2-3; a weak D match, TRBD2 (5 bases). Trimming took 5 bases from V and 0 from J, leaving 15 bases between them. There are 16 residues in the CDR3. The germline CDR1 and CDR2 sequences are SGHTA and FQGNSA. The CDR3 DNA follows: TGTGCCAGCAGCCTCCTTGGGCGGGCGAGCACAGATACGCAGTATTTT. Encoded protein: CASSLLGRASTDTQYF.

The rearrangement uses TRBV5-4 and TRBJ1-1; D may be TRBD1 (5 bases). V was clipped by 0 bases and J by 3 bases, with 18 bases between them. Germline V gene data show CDR1 as SGHNT and CDR2 as YYREEE (reference sequence). CDR3 length: 17 amino acids. The chain's CDR3 is CASSLGARGAGDTEAFF. The DNA for the CDR3 is TGTGCCAGCAGCTTGGGGGCTAGGGGCGCGGGGGACACTGAAGCTTTCTTT.

V gene TRBV7-3 combines with J gene TRBJ2-1; possible D gene TRBD2, 5 bases. CDR3 length: 13 amino acids. V lost 2 bases and J 8 bases, leaving 10 bases between the germline ends. Germline CDR1 is SGHTA and CDR2 is FQGTGA. Here the CDR3 DNA reads TGTGCCAGCAGCTTACGGCTAGCCGATGAGCAGTTCTTC. It translates to CASSLRLADEQFF.

This rearrangement joins TRBV2 to TRBJ2-7; 7 nucleotides align to TRBD2. Germline loops: CDR1 SNHLY, CDR2 FYNNEI. The CDR3 length is 14 residues. Unmatched junction bases numbered 8, after V lost 6 bases and J lost 3 bases. The CDR3 coding sequence is TGTGCCAGCAGGGCTAGGGACTATCTCTACGAGCAGTACTTC. The encoded protein is CASRARDYLYEQYF. The whole variable domain, filled in from reference TRBV2 and TRBJ2-7, reads EPEVTQTPSHQVTQMGQEVILRCVPISNHLYFYWYRQILGQKVEFLVSFYNNEISEKSEIFDDQFSVERPDGSNFTLKIRSTKLEDSAMYFCASRARDYLYEQYFGPGTRLTVT.

The rearrangement uses TRBV27 and TRBJ2-1; D is unresolved. The CDR3 runs to 16 residues. V lost 4 bases and J 0 bases, leaving 13 bases between the germline ends. Germline V gives CDR1 MNHEY, CDR2 SMNVEV (reference sequence). For the CDR3, the DNA is TGTGCCAGCAGTTATTCCCGACCTTCCTCCTACAATGAGCAGTTCTTC. Encoded protein: CASSYSRPSSYNEQFF.

The rearrangement uses TRBV27 and TRBJ1-2; 9 bases match TRBD1. Germline CDR1 MNHEY, CDR2 SMNVEV (reference sequence). This CDR3 comprises 15 residues. J was trimmed by 7 bases and V by 5 bases; bases with no gene match: 11. The chain's CDR3 is CASSPTGGASGGYTF. The CDR3 coding sequence is TGTGCCAGCAGTCCAACAGGGGGCGCGTCGGGTGGCTACACCTTC.

The chain employs TRBV4-3 and TRBJ2-7; a possible D gene is TRBD2 (6 bases). Per germline, CDR1 LGHNA and CDR2 YSLEER. V was shortened by 4 bases and J by 2 bases, with 12 bases between the two germline ends. The CDR3 is 14 amino acids. Written as DNA, the CDR3 is TGCGCCAGCAGCCCCGGGGTAGCGGCCTACGAGCAGTACTTC. It translates to CASSPGVAAYEQYF.

The V call is TRBV7-8, the J call TRBJ2-7, with D unresolved. The CDR3 extends over 14 amino acids. Per the germline V gene, CDR1 is SGHVS and CDR2 is FQNEAQ. With 3 bases removed from V and 2 bases from J, the gap between germline ends came to 11 bases. CDR3 sequence: CASSLEGITYEQYF. CDR3 in DNA: TGTGCCAGCAGCTTGGAAGGCATCACCTACGAGCAGTACTTC. Together with reference TRBV7-8 and TRBJ2-7, the CDR3 gives the full variable domain: GAGVSQSPRYKVAKRGQDVALRCDPISGHVSLFWYQQALGQGPEFLTYFQNEAQLDKSGLPSDRFFAERPEGSVSTLKIQRTQQEDSAVYLCASSLEGITYEQYFGPGTRLTVT.

The chain has TRBV6-5 and TRBJ1-1; 8 positions agree with TRBD1. The CDR3 totals 15 residues. Germline loops: CDR1 MNHEY, CDR2 SVGAGI. V was pared by 6 bases and J by 0 bases, with 6 bases of the junction left unmatched. CDR3 region: CASSSGGAVNTEAFF. Written as DNA, the CDR3 is TGTGCCAGCAGCTCAGGGGGCGCGGTGAACACTGAAGCTTTCTTT.

The chain combines TRBV4-3 with TRBJ1-2; D ambiguous. V lost 0 bases and J lost 5, with 16 bases in between. From germline, CDR1 is LGHNA and CDR2 YSLEER. The CDR3 runs to 16 residues. The CDR3 is CASSQDRTGRPYGYTF. For the CDR3, the DNA is TGCGCCAGCAGCCAAGATAGGACTGGACGCCCATATGGCTACACCTTC.

In this sample, this clone turned up once. The chain is built from TRBV5-5 and TRBJ2-7; 10 bases map to TRBD2. This CDR3 contains 15 residues. Germline assignment: CDR1 SGHKS and CDR2 YYEKEE (reference sequence). Losses at the gene ends were 1 base for V and 0 bases for J; bases not matched to a gene: 1. DNA for the CDR3: TGTGCCAGCAGCTTGCTAGCGGGGGCCTCCTACGAGCAGTACTTC. It yields the protein CASSLLAGASYEQYF.

This chain links TRBV28 with TRBJ1-5; tentative D call: TRBD1 (6 bases). Trimming left V 6 bases short and J 0 bases short, with 18 bases between. Germline assignment: CDR1 MDHEN and CDR2 SYDVKM. This CDR3 has 17 residues. CDR3 amino acids: CASSTPGTPFSNQPQHF. The CDR3 nucleotides read TGTGCCAGCAGCACACCCGGGACACCCTTTAGCAATCAGCCCCAGCATTTT.

The chain combines TRBV7-2 with TRBJ2-3; D perhaps matches TRBD2 (5 bases). This CDR3 contains 15 residues. Per the germline V gene, CDR1 is SGHTA and CDR2 is FQGNSA. Deletions cut 5 bases from V and 0 bases from J, with 12 bases between. The CDR3 DNA is TGTGCCAGCAGCGCGGTCCGGACTAGCACAGATACGCAGTATTTT. Protein: CASSAVRTSTDTQYF.

The chain has TRBV5-6 and TRBJ2-5; 8 bases are a match to TRBD1. Germline assignment: CDR1 SGHDT and CDR2 YYEEEE. The CDR3 totals 15 residues. After removal of 4 bases from V and 5 bases from J, the junction contained 10 bases not matched to a gene. CDR3 sequence: CASSIGQGGGETQYF. CDR3 in DNA: TGTGCCAGCAGCATCGGACAGGGAGGCGGGGAGACCCAGTACTTC.

The chain recombines TRBV14 with TRBJ2-5; no firm D call. The V and J ends lost 0 bases and 6 bases respectively, with 5 bases between them. The germline V gene has CDR1 SGHDN and CDR2 FVKESK. The CDR3 sequence is 12 residues long. CDR3 protein: CASSQDRQTQYF. Here the CDR3 DNA reads TGTGCCAGCAGCCAAGACAGACAGACCCAGTACTTC. The full variable domain, rest sourced from reference TRBV14 and TRBJ2-5, is EAGVTQFPSHSVIEKGQTVTLRCDPISGHDNLYWYRRVMGKEIKFLLHFVKESKQDESGMPNNRFLAERTGGTYSTLKVQPAELEDSGVYFCASSQDRQTQYFGPGTRLLVL.

V usage is TRBV5-6 and J usage is TRBJ2-7; 7 nucleotides agree with TRBD1. The junction had 4 bases not matched to a gene; V was cut back by 4 bases and J by 6 bases. The CDR3 runs to 12 residues. The germline V gene encodes CDR1 SGHDT and CDR2 YYEEEE. Here the CDR3 DNA reads TGTGCCAGCAGCCGGACAGGAGGCGAGCAGTACTTC. Protein product: CASSRTGGEQYF.

This chain joins TRBV27 and TRBJ2-7, with 9 nucleotides matching TRBD1. This CDR3 is built from 15 residues. The trim removed 3 bases at V and 2 bases at J, leaving 5 bases unmatched. The germline V gene encodes CDR1 MNHEY and CDR2 SMNVEV (reference sequence). The CDR3 loop is CASSFLQGATYEQYF. CDR3 nucleotides: TGTGCCAGCAGTTTCCTACAGGGGGCCACCTACGAGCAGTACTTC.

This sequence joins TRBV27 and TRBJ2-7, with 11 bases matching TRBD2. CDR1 MNHEY and CDR2 SMNVEV come from the germline V gene (reference sequence). This CDR3 has 16 amino acids. V gave up 8 bases and J gave up 0 bases; unmatched junction bases: 9. This CDR3 is CASFSPGTSGSYEQYF. DNA for the CDR3: TGTGCCAGCTTTAGCCCTGGGACTAGCGGCTCCTACGAGCAGTACTTC.

The gene calls are TRBV4-3 and TRBJ1-2; D perhaps matches TRBD1 (5 bases). V shed 2 bases and J shed 4 bases, with 8 bases lying between them. The V gene's germline CDR1 is LGHNA and CDR2 YSLEER. This CDR3 has 13 amino acids. The CDR3 region is CASSQQGIYGYTF. CDR3 in DNA: TGCGCCAGCAGCCAACAGGGAATCTATGGCTACACCTTC.

The chain recombines TRBV7-2 with TRBJ2-3; D is perhaps TRBD1 or TRBD2 (6 bases each). V gave up 8 bases and J gave up 0 bases, with 12 bases separating them. The CDR3 covers 14 residues. Germline loops: CDR1 SGHTA, CDR2 FQGNSA. CDR3 DNA sequence: TGTGCCAGCTCTGGAGGGGGGAGCACAGATACGCAGTATTTT. Protein sequence: CASSGGGSTDTQYF.

The chain employs TRBV4-3 and TRBJ1-1; D ambiguous. The CDR3 has 11 residues. Germline V gives CDR1 LGHNA, CDR2 YSLEER. Trimming took 8 bases from V and 7 from J, leaving 11 bases between them. CDR3 in amino acids: CASRRGNEAFF. Written as DNA, the CDR3 is TGCGCCAGCCGGAGAGGGAATGAAGCTTTCTTT.

The CDR3 here is CASRSYEQYF. The CDR3 DNA is TGTGCCAGCAGAAGCTACGAGCAGTACTTC. V usage is TRBV9 and J usage is TRBJ2-7; D gene ambiguous. The V gene's germline CDR1 is SGDLS and CDR2 YYNGEE. The length of the CDR3 is 10 residues. V was cut by 5 bases and J by 3 bases, with 3 bases left in between.

This clone was seen just once. The chain carries TRBV6-1 and TRBJ2-1; maybe TRBD2 (7 bases). V lost 4 bases, J lost 2 bases, and 12 bases lay in between. This CDR3 region has 15 residues. CDR1 MNHNS and CDR2 SASEGT come from the germline V gene. The CDR3 here is CASSGWGGPYNEQFF. The CDR3 DNA is TGTGCCAGCAGTGGGTGGGGGGGGCCCTACAATGAGCAGTTCTTC.

The chain couples TRBV28 to TRBJ2-5; no firm D call. Germline V CDR1 and CDR2: MDHEN, SYDVKM. CDR3 size: 11 residues. The germline V and J ends were trimmed by 8 bases and 4 bases, with 8 bases remaining between them. CDR3 nucleotide sequence: TGTGCCAGCGGGTTACGAGAGACCCAGTACTTC. It translates to CASGLRETQYF.

The chain employs TRBV18 and TRBJ2-5; D is ambiguous. The CDR3 runs 12 residues. Germline V gives CDR1 KGHSH, CDR2 LQKENI. The V end was cut by 2 bases, the J end by 5 bases, with 6 bases between. The CDR3 sequence: CASSPSRETQYF. In DNA form, the CDR3 reads TGTGCCAGCTCACCATCCCGGGAGACCCAGTACTTC.